The text below deals with one TCR beta chain. Its antigen is unknown. This sample is drawn from a study of cytomegalovirus exposure and HLA in healthy donors. The CDR3 extends over 16 amino acids. The V gene's germline CDR1 is LGHNA and CDR2 YSLEER. V lost 1 base to trimming and J lost 0 bases; unmatched junction nucleotides: 5. PCR amplification relied on 60 Vbeta primers (plus 13 Jbeta primers). Libraries were prepared by immunoSEQ multiplex PCR; TCRdb keeps only in-frame clonotypes and omits some of them. The table has some 150,000 clones, approximately 61% seen once. The study, taken as a whole, reports: Some V segments (TRBV6-2 and TRBV6-3 among them) were excluded as indistinguishable. The authors later found most CMV-associated TCR beta chains appeared HLA-restricted.

This clonotype originated in a woman aged 40 to 49 in good health and CMV-seronegative. Source material: PBMCs. This rearrangement joins TRBV4-3 to TRBJ1-2, with TRBD1 matching over 7 bases. CDR3 coding DNA: TGCGCCAGCAGCCAAGGGTGGGACAGTTCTAACTATGGCTACACCTTC. Its translation is CASSQGWDSSNYGYTF.